This is a list of T cell receptor beta chains from one sample in a study of blood T cell repertoires in COVID-19. Sequencing was performed with immunoSEQ multiplex PCR; in TCRdb, only in-frame clones are kept and a portion is missing. Among nearly 350,000 clones, about nine tenths were seen once, and the ten largest hold around 7.9%. Sequenced input: peripheral blood. The receptors come from a woman in her 70s with COVID-19, enrolled during active disease. Each CDR3 is given with its conserved first and last residue. A D gene is named only where the DNA matches it firmly.

d_call	v_call	j_call	cdr3_nt	cdr3_aa
NA	TRBV2	TRBJ1-5	TGTGCCAGCAGTGACGCGGCAGGGGATCAGCCCCAGCATTTT	CASSDAAGDQPQHF
TRBD2	TRBV6-5	TRBJ2-1	TGTGCCAGCAGTCGACTAGCGGGGGGCAATGAGCAGTTCTTC	CASSRLAGGNEQFF
TRBD1	TRBV5-1	TRBJ2-7	TGCGCCAGCAGCGCCTCGGGACAGGCCACCTACGAGCAGTACTTC	CASSASGQATYEQYF
TRBD2	TRBV2	TRBJ2-1	TGTGCCAGCAGTGAGAGGCGGGGGGGCGATGAGCAGTTCTTC	CASSERRGGDEQFF
TRBD1	TRBV30	TRBJ2-6	TGTGCCTCTTCAGAGGGGGCCGGGGCCAACGTCCTGACTTTC	CASSEGAGANVLTF
NA	TRBV6-5	TRBJ2-1	TGTGCCAGCAGAAGCCCGGACTACCAGCAGTTCTTC	CASRSPDYQQFF
NA	TRBV5-1	TRBJ1-4	TGCGCCAGCAGCTTGACAGGGATAAATGAAAAACTGTTTTTT	CASSLTGINEKLFF
NA	TRBV28	TRBJ1-2	TGTGCCAGCAGTTTTGAGGCAGGGATTTTAAACTATGGCTACACCTTC	CASSFEAGILNYGYTF
TRBD1	TRBV14	TRBJ1-5	TGTGCCAGCAGCCCACGGACAGGGGGCGAAATTGGTAGCAATCAGCCCCAGCATTTT	CASSPRTGGEIGSNQPQHF
TRBD2	TRBV24-1	TRBJ2-3	TGTGCCACCAGTGGACTTCTAGCGGGTCGATACACAGATACGCAGTATTTT	CATSGLLAGRYTDTQYF
TRBD1	TRBV18	TRBJ1-1	TGTGCCAGCTCACGGGACAGGGAGTCAGCTTTCTTT	CASSRDRESAFF
NA	TRBV2	TRBJ1-5	TGTGCCAGCAGTGTGACAGTCTCGAAGACCAATCAGCCCCAGCATTTT	CASSVTVSKTNQPQHF